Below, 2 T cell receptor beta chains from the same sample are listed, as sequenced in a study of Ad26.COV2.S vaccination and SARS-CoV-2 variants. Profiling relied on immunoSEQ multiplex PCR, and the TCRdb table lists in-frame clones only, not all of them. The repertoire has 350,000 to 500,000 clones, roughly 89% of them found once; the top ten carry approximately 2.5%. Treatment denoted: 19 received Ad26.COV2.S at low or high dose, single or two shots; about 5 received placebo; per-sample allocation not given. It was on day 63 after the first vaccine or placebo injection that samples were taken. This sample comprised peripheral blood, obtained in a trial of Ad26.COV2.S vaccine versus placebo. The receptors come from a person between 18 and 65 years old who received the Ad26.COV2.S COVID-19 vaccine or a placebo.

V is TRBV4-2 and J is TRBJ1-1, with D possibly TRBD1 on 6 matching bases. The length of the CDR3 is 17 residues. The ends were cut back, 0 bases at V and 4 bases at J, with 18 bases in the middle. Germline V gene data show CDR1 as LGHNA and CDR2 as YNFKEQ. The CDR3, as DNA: TGTGCCAGCAGCCAAGATTATGAGGGGGTTGGGCGCACTGAAGCTTTCTTT. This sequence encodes CASSQDYEGVGRTEAFF.

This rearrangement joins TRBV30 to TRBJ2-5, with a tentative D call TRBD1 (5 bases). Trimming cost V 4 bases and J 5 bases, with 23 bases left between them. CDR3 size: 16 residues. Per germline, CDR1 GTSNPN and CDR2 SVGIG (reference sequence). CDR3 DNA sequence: TGTGCCTGGAAGCGCCCCAGGGCCTTGGGATTGGAGACCCAGTACTTC. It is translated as CAWKRPRALGLETQYF.